This T cell receptor beta chain was found in a study of T cells in Graves' hyperthyroidism and ophthalmopathy. Those with hyperthyroidism were 18 to 65 years old, newly diagnosed, and ill for under 2 months. Patients were excluded because of uncontrolled infection, other autoimmune disease, pregnancy or lactation. The diagnoses drew upon clinical symptoms, serum thyroxine and TRAb, thyroid ultrasound and orbital computed tomography. Amplification of TCR beta CDR3 regions used RNA as the template. HTBI primers drove first-round RT-PCR of the TCR CDR3. TCRdb ran MiXCR on the multiplex PCR reads and lists one entry per CDR3 protein. The data contain about 760,000 distinct CDR3 sequences, 35% of them singletons. The CDR3 totals 15 residues. Germline V lookup: CDR1 SGHDT, CDR2 YYEEEE. Losses at the gene ends were 4 bases for V and 2 bases for J; bases not matched to a gene: 9. This clonotype was picked up a small number of times.

The chain carries TRBV5-6 and TRBJ2-7; TRBD2 aligns across 7 bases. Sequences were obtained from blood. This sequence was found in a woman aged 40 to 50 with Graves' hyperthyroidism. As DNA, the CDR3 is TGTGCCAGCAGCACCGGACTAGTCTTCACCTACGAGCAGTACTTC. Translation gives CASSTGLVFTYEQYF.